This TCR beta chain comes out of a study of spatial heterogeneity in lung cancer. Study summary: Detected beta-chain sequences consistently exceeded alpha-chain sequences. Broader study findings: Ubiquitous expanded tumor TCRs surfaced in blood more at resection than they did at follow-up.

Time point: sample taken at primary tumor resection. Unsorted whole RNA samples from tumor, nontumor lung or frozen PBMC were sequenced. The presence of a unique molecular identifier marked each TCR cDNA molecule. One entry per CDR3 protein, called by TCRdb with MiXCR from the 5' RACE reads. The table includes 36,000 or so distinct CDR3 sequences, less than 5.5% detected once. This clonotype was counted many times. Its antigen is currently unknown. Germline loops: CDR1 MGHRA, CDR2 YSYEKL. V was clipped by 3 bases and J by 0 bases; unmatched bases: 1. The CDR3 has 15 amino acids. The V call is TRBV4-1, the J call TRBJ1-5; 8 bases align to TRBD1. The material was PBMCs, obtained at surgery. The sequence came from a female donor with early-stage non-small cell lung cancer. The CDR3 sequence: CASSQTGVSNQPQHF. CDR3 in DNA: TGCGCCAGCAGCCAGACAGGGGTTAGCAATCAGCCCCAGCATTTT.